The source of this TCR beta chain is a study of OX40 agonist ivuxolimab in advanced cancers. Study details: Six ivuxolimab dose levels, 0.01 to 10 mg/kg, were given intravenously every 2 weeks. Study conclusions and caveats: The antigen specificity of the peripheral T cells (those that were expanded) was not determined. With doses of 0.1 to 3.0 mg/kg, CD4+ and CD8+ blood T cells had undergone clonal expansion by week 6.

With respect to this clone: What it binds is not known.

This CDR3 is 18 amino acids long. Measured with immunoSEQ multiplex PCR; TCRdb has only the in-frame clones, and not every one. Of 30,000 to 45,000 clones listed, approximately 80% are singletons. The sequences come from CD4+ or CD8+ T cells sorted from blood, collected in a trial of the OX40 agonist ivuxolimab. The chain combines TRBV21-1 with TRBJ1-2; the listed D gene, TRBD1, was not tested against the DNA. TRBV21-1 is termed a pseudogene. The clonotype was recovered from an adult with an advanced solid tumor such as melanoma, head and neck, liver or kidney cancer. The CDR3 bases are TGTGCCAGCAGCAAAGCGCTTTTGCAGGGGGCTTTTAACTATGGCTACACCTTC. This sequence encodes CASSKALLQGAFNYGYTF.